The rows below give T cell receptor beta chains drawn from one sample of a study of cytomegalovirus exposure and HLA in healthy donors. Sequencing used immunoSEQ multiplex PCR; TCRdb keeps in-frame clones, though not all of them. The sample lists 150,000 to 200,000 clones, around 83% seen once, with approximately 1.7% in the top ten. Sequenced sample: PBMCs. The source is a man aged 40-55 years in good health and CMV-seropositive. The CDR3 runs from the conserved cysteine through the conserved F or W. A D gene is named only where the DNA matches it firmly. Expanded clones get a size class; other rows say once, few or many, or leave the size out.

abundance	d_gene	j_gene	v_gene	CDR3aa	CDR3nt
few	TRBD1	TRBJ2-7	TRBV19	CASSKGTDQFPIYEQYF	TGTGCCAGTAGTAAAGGGACAGACCAATTTCCAATCTACGAGCAGTACTTC
NA	NA	TRBJ2-1	TRBV27	CASSPLDAGNNEQFF	TGTGCCAGCAGCCCCCTCGACGCAGGTAACAATGAGCAGTTCTTC
NA	NA	TRBJ2-5	TRBV27	CASSSSWGQDETQYF	TGTGCCAGCAGTTCCTCATGGGGGCAGGATGAGACCCAGTACTTC
few	TRBD2	TRBJ2-1	TRBV19	CASSVGVAGGRQFF	TGTGCCAGTAGTGTTGGCGTAGCGGGGGGAAGGCAGTTCTTC
once	NA	TRBJ1-6	TRBV11-3	CASSSRTGPLHF	TGTGCCAGCAGCTCCCGGACTGGGCCCCTCCACTTT
NA	TRBD2	TRBJ2-1	TRBV7-2	CASSLVAGAIYNEQFF	TGTGCCAGCAGCTTAGTGGCGGGAGCAATATACAATGAGCAGTTCTTC
NA	NA	TRBJ1-1	TRBV5-1	CASSSPTGNTEAFF	TGCGCCAGCAGCTCGCCGACAGGGAACACTGAAGCTTTCTTT
few	TRBD1	TRBJ2-4	TRBV7-2	CASSGDRGDIQYF	TGTGCCAGCAGCGGCGACAGGGGGGACATTCAGTACTTC
few	NA	TRBJ1-1	TRBV29-1	CSVTTGEAFF	TGCAGCGTCACAACAGGTGAAGCTTTCTTT
NA	TRBD1	TRBJ2-1	TRBV29-1	CSVESQGANNEQFF	TGCAGCGTTGAAAGCCAGGGGGCAAATAATGAGCAGTTCTTC
NA	NA	TRBJ1-5	TRBV9	CASSVGQGNQPQHF	TGTGCCAGCAGCGTAGGTCAGGGCAATCAGCCCCAGCATTTT
NA	TRBD1	TRBJ1-4	TRBV7-2	CASSYSLDRGGEKLFF	TGTGCCAGCAGCTATAGCTTGGACAGGGGCGGTGAAAAACTGTTTTTT
NA	TRBD2	TRBJ2-7	TRBV27	CASSWGLAGLSYEQYF	TGTGCCAGCAGCTGGGGACTAGCGGGCCTCTCCTACGAGCAGTACTTC
NA	NA	TRBJ2-7	TRBV28	CASKDTVPGGEQYF	TGTGCCAGCAAAGACACAGTACCCGGGGGAGAGCAGTACTTC
NA	NA	TRBJ1-1	TRBV12-5	CASGLVPGAFF	TGTGCTAGTGGTTTGGTACCAGGGGCTTTCTTT
NA	TRBD1	TRBJ2-4	TRBV28	CASSWDRGKNIQYF	TGTGCCAGCAGTTGGGACAGGGGCAAAAACATTCAGTACTTC
NA	TRBD2	TRBJ2-1	TRBV6-6	CASSYLAGGVPFF	TGTGCCAGCAGTTACTTGGCGGGAGGGGTCCCCTTCTTC
NA	NA	TRBJ1-2	TRBV14	CASSQDLNYGYTF	TGTGCCAGCAGCCAAGATCTGAACTATGGCTACACCTTC
NA	TRBD2	TRBJ2-7	TRBV7-8	CASSLPPGLAGENEQYF	TGTGCCAGCAGCTTACCCCCCGGACTAGCGGGAGAGAATGAGCAGTACTTC
NA	NA	TRBJ1-1	TRBV7-6	CASSLKPGHTEAFF	TGTGCCAGCAGCCTGAAGCCAGGTCACACTGAAGCTTTCTTT
NA	TRBD1	TRBJ2-1	TRBV27	CASSPGQSSYNEQFF	TGTGCCAGCAGTCCGGGACAGAGCTCCTACAATGAGCAGTTCTTC
NA	NA	TRBJ1-1	TRBV27	CASSGGSEAFF	TGTGCCAGCAGTGGGGGGAGTGAAGCTTTCTTT
NA	TRBD1	TRBJ2-7	TRBV6-5	CASSRGIGTEGEQYF	TGTGCCAGCAGTAGGGGAATAGGGACAGAGGGCGAGCAGTACTTC
NA	NA	TRBJ1-5	TRBV27	CASSLSPPGQRNQPQHF	TGTGCCAGCAGTTTATCGCCCCCGGGACAAAGGAATCAGCCCCAGCATTTT
NA	TRBD1	TRBJ1-2	TRBV27	CASSLSPQGNGYTF	TGTGCCAGCAGCTTATCCCCACAGGGGAATGGCTACACCTTC
NA	NA	TRBJ1-6	TRBV5-1	CASSWYLSDSPLHF	TGCGCCAGCAGCTGGTATCTTTCGGATTCACCCCTCCACTTT
NA	TRBD2	TRBJ2-7	TRBV6-5	CASSPIGGGSYEQYF	TGTGCCAGCAGTCCTATTGGGGGGGGCTCCTACGAGCAGTACTTC
once	TRBD2	TRBJ2-1	TRBV6-6	CASSWAGTSVSNEQFF	TGTGCCAGCAGTTGGGCCGGGACTAGCGTCTCCAATGAGCAGTTCTTC
NA	TRBD2	TRBJ2-4	TRBV7-8	CASSFPKREEVLGKNIQYF	TGTGCCAGCAGCTTCCCCAAGCGGGAGGAGGTACTGGGAAAAAACATTCAGTACTTC
NA	NA	TRBJ2-7	TRBV5-1	CASSLERYEQYF	TGCGCCAGCAGCTTGGAACGGTACGAGCAGTACTTC
NA	NA	TRBJ1-4	TRBV15	CATSRDVRGGEKLFF	TGTGCCACCAGCAGAGATGTGCGTGGCGGTGAAAAACTGTTTTTT
few	NA	TRBJ2-7	TRBV5-1	CASSLDRRSYEQYF	TGCGCCAGCAGCTTGGACAGACGCTCCTACGAGCAGTACTTC
NA	TRBD1	TRBJ1-5	TRBV10-3	CATRTGNQPQHF	TGTGCCACCAGGACAGGGAATCAGCCCCAGCATTTT
NA	NA	TRBJ1-1	TRBV28	CASRARRGEAFF	TGTGCCAGCAGGGCCCGAAGAGGTGAAGCTTTCTTT
NA	TRBD2	TRBJ2-3	TRBV10-2	CASSETSGSTDTQYF	TGCGCCAGCAGTGAAACTAGCGGGAGCACAGATACGCAGTATTTT
NA	NA	TRBJ2-1	TRBV2	CASKEFGEAIEQFF	TGTGCCAGCAAAGAATTCGGGGAAGCTATTGAGCAGTTCTTC
once	NA	TRBJ1-1	TRBV30	CAWSDPGHPNTEAFF	TGTGCCTGGAGTGACCCGGGACACCCGAACACTGAAGCTTTCTTT
NA	TRBD2	TRBJ2-1	TRBV7-3	CASSSKRLAGGPVGLNEQFF	TGTGCCAGCAGCTCAAAACGACTAGCGGGAGGGCCGGTGGGTCTTAATGAGCAGTTCTTC
few	TRBD2	TRBJ2-3	TRBV7-9	CASSITSGSGTDTQYF	TGTGCCAGCAGCATAACCAGCGGGAGTGGGACAGATACGCAGTATTTT
NA	TRBD1	TRBJ1-5	TRBV2	CASSGTGSQPQHF	TGTGCCAGCAGTGGGACAGGGAGTCAGCCCCAGCATTTT
NA	NA	TRBJ1-3	TRBV9	CASSATLQGPSSGNTIYF	TGTGCCAGCAGCGCGACCCTACAGGGCCCTAGCTCTGGAAACACCATATATTTT
NA	TRBD1	TRBJ1-2	TRBV19	CASSAGTGGAYGYTF	TGTGCCAGTAGCGCGGGGACAGGGGGCGCCTATGGCTACACCTTC
NA	TRBD2	TRBJ2-7	TRBV4-1	CASSQEVASGSYEQYF	TGCGCCAGCAGCCAAGAGGTGGCCAGCGGGAGCTACGAGCAGTACTTC
NA	NA	TRBJ2-7	TRBV9	CASSVSHGTYEQYF	TGTGCCAGCAGCGTCAGTCACGGGACCTACGAGCAGTACTTC
once	TRBD1	TRBJ1-2	TRBV6-1	CASSESRDRGGYTF	TGTGCCAGCAGTGAGTCACGGGACAGGGGCGGCTACACCTTC
NA	NA	TRBJ2-7	TRBV7-2	CASSLWRLSHEQYF	TGTGCCAGCAGCTTATGGAGGTTGTCCCACGAGCAGTACTTC
NA	NA	TRBJ1-1	TRBV2	CATRQSLNTEAFF	TGTGCCACAAGACAGAGCCTGAACACTGAAGCTTTCTTT
NA	TRBD1	TRBJ1-1	TRBV19	CASTRRQTGAMNTEAFF	TGTGCCTCCACCCGGCGGCAGACAGGGGCCATGAACACTGAAGCTTTCTTT
few	TRBD1	TRBJ2-7	TRBV10-3	CASSYSGTGGYEQYF	TGTGCCAGCAGTTACTCGGGGACAGGGGGCTACGAGCAGTACTTC
NA	TRBD2	TRBJ2-1	TRBV4-2	CASSQGTSGDNEQFF	TGTGCCAGCAGCCAGGGGACTAGCGGGGACAATGAGCAGTTCTTC
NA	NA	TRBJ1-5	TRBV14	CASSLPAASGSQHF	TGTGCCAGCAGCCTCCCCGCCGCCTCCGGGTCCCAGCATTTT
NA	NA	TRBJ2-1	TRBV7-8	CASSLRGRTSSYNEQFF	TGTGCCAGCAGCCTAAGAGGGCGAACGAGCTCCTACAATGAGCAGTTCTTC
NA	TRBD1	TRBJ2-7	TRBV18	CASSPGTGDYEQYF	TGTGCCAGCTCACCAGGGACAGGCGATTACGAGCAGTACTTC
NA	NA	TRBJ2-3	TRBV5-1	CASSLEGRGADTQYF	TGCGCCAGCAGCTTGGAGGGCAGGGGCGCAGATACGCAGTATTTT
NA	TRBD1	TRBJ1-2	TRBV6-5	CASRTAGGQSYGYTF	TGTGCCAGCAGAACAGCAGGGGGCCAGTCCTATGGCTACACCTTC
NA	TRBD1	TRBJ2-7	TRBV11-2	CASSLVQGVVHEQYF	TGTGCCAGCAGCTTAGTCCAGGGGGTTGTGCACGAGCAGTACTTC
NA	TRBD1	TRBJ2-7	TRBV6-1	CASSEAGTGYEQYF	TGTGCCAGCAGTGAAGCTGGGACAGGGTACGAGCAGTACTTC
once	TRBD1	TRBJ1-4	TRBV29-1	CSVAPGQREKLFF	TGCAGCGTTGCCCCGGGACAGCGTGAAAAACTGTTTTTT
NA	NA	TRBJ1-1	TRBV6-5	CASSYPGQEAFF	TGCGCCAGCAGTTACCCGGGACAAGAAGCTTTCTTT